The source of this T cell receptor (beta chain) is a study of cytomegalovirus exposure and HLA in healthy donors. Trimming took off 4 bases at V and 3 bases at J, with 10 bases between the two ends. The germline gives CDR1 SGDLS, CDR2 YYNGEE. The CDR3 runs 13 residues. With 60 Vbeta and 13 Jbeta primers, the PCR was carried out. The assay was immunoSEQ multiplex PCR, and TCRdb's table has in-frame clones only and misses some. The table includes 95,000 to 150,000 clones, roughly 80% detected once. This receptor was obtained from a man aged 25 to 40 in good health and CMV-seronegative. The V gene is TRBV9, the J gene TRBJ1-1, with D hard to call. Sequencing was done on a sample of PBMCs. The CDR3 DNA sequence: TGTGCCAGCAGCATCCAGGTGGACACTGAAGCTTTCTTT. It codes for CASSIQVDTEAFF.